This T cell receptor beta chain stems from a study of T cell responses to AZD1222 COVID-19 vaccine. Points from the study as a whole: The study found Spike-specific TCR breadth and depth rose after two AZD1222 doses. Donors were largely white British and mainly female; clonal diversity was possibly underestimated. After the peak T cell response, and only then, were repertoires sampled.

The CDR3 sequence is 15 residues long. CDR1 and CDR2 from the germline V gene are MNHNS and SASEGT. Trimming pared 3 bases from V and 1 base from J, leaving 12 bases between. Profiling relied on immunoSEQ multiplex PCR, and the TCRdb table lists in-frame clones only, not all of them. This table has about 85,000 clones, 70% to 90% appearing once. Comments on this clone: Its antigen is unknown.

This TCR was recovered from an adult in good health. The sample in question was peripheral blood, obtained on day 0 of MenACWY control vaccination. This chain joins TRBV6-1 and TRBJ1-2; D is ambiguous. CDR3 DNA sequence: TGTGCCAGCAGTGAGCGCGTAGGGAATAACTATGGCTACACCTTC. Protein product: CASSERVGNNYGYTF.